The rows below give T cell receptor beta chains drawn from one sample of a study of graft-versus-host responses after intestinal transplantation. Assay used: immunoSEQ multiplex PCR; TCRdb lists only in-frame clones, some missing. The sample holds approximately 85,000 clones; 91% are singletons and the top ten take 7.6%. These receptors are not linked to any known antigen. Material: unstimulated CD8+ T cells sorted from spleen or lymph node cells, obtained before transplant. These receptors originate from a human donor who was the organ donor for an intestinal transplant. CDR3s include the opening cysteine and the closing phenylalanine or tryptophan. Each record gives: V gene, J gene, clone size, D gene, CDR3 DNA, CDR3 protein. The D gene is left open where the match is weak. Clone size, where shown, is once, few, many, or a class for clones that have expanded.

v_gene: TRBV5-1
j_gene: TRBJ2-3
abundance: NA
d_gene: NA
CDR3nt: TGCGCCAGCAGCCCTGGCCACTTCCGGGACTTCTTCACAGATACGCAGTATTTT
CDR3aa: CASSPGHFRDFFTDTQYF

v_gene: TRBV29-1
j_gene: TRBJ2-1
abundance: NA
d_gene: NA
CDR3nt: TGCAGCGTTAGAAAGGGAAATGAGCAGTTCTTC
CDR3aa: CSVRKGNEQFF

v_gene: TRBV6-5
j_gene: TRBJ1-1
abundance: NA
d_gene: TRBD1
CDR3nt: TGTGCCAGCAGTTATGGGACAGAGGCTGAAGCTTTCTTT
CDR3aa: CASSYGTEAEAFF

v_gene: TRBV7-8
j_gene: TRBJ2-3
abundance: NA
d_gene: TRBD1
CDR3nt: TGTGCCAGCAGCCTCGGGACAGGGGGGAGCACAGATACGCAGTATTTT
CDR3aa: CASSLGTGGSTDTQYF

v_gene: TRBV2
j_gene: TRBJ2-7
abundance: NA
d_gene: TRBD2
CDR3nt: TGTGCCAGCAGTGTGACTAGCGGGAGCGGCGAGCAGTACTTC
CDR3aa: CASSVTSGSGEQYF

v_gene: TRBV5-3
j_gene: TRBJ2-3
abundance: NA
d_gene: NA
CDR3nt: TGTGCCAGAAGGCCTAAACGGGACTGCCTGGATACGCAGTATTTT
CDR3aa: CARRPKRDCLDTQYF

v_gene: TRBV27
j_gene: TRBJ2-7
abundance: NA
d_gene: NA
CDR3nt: TGTGCCAGCAGCCCGGACAGCTCAGCCTACGAGCAGTACTTC
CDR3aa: CASSPDSSAYEQYF

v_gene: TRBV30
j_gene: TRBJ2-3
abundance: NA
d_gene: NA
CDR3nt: TGTGCCTGGAGCTGGGGCCCAGATACGCAGTATTTT
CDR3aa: CAWSWGPDTQYF

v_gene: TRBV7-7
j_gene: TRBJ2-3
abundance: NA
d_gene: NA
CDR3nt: TGTGCCAGCAGCCGTTCTAGCACAGATACGCAGTATTTT
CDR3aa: CASSRSSTDTQYF

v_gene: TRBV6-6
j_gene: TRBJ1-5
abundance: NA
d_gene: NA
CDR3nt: TGTGCCAGCGAGCGAACGAATCAGCCCCAGCATTTT
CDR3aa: CASERTNQPQHF

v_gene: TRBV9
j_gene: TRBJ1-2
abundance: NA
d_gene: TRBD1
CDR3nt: TGTGCCAGCAGCGAGAGAGGGACAGCATACTATGGCTACACCTTC
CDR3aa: CASSERGTAYYGYTF

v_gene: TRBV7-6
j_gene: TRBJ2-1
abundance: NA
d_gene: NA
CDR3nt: TGTGCCAGCAGCCGTCCCGATGACGGATACAATGAGCAGTTCTTC
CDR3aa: CASSRPDDGYNEQFF

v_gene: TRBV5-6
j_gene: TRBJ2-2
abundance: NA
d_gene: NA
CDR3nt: TGTGCCAGCAGCTTGGCGGCAGGGATCACCGGGGAGCTGTTTTTT
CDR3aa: CASSLAAGITGELFF

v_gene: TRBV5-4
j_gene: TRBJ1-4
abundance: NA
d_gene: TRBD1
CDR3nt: TGTGCCAGCAGCTTTCGACAGGGAAATAATGAAAAACTGTTTTTT
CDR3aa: CASSFRQGNNEKLFF

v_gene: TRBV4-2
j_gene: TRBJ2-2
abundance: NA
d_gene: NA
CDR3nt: TGTGCCAGCAGCCAAGATAAGGGCTACGCGAACACCGGGGAGCTGTTTTTT
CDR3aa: CASSQDKGYANTGELFF

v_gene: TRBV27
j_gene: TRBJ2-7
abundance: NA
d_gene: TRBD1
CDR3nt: TGTGCCAGCAGTTTTGAGCCAGGGGGATTGTACGAGCAGTACTTC
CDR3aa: CASSFEPGGLYEQYF

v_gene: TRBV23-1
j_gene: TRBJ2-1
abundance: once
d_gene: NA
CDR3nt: TGCGCCAGCAGTCAATCGGCCAGGCAATCGAAGCAGTTCTTC
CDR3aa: CASSQSARQSKQFF

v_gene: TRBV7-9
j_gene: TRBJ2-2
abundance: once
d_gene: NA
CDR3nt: TGTGCCAGCAGCTTAAGAGACTCTAACACCGGGGAGCTGTTTTTT
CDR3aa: CASSLRDSNTGELFF

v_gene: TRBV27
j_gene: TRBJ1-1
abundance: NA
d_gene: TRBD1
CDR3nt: TGTGCCAGCTGGGCCCGGACAGGGAACACTGAAGCTTTCTTT
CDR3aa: CASWARTGNTEAFF

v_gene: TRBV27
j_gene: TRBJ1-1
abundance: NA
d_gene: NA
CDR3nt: TGTGCCAGCAGTGGGGGCTCGAACACTGAAGCTTTCTTT
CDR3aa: CASSGGSNTEAFF

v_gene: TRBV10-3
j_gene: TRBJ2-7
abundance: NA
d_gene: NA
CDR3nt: TGTGCCATACGTTCAAGATTATCCTACGAGCAGTACTTC
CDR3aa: CAIRSRLSYEQYF

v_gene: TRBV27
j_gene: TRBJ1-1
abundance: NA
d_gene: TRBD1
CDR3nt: TGTGCCAGCAGTTTTGGGGACAGGGGTTTTGGGACTGAAGCTTTCTTT
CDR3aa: CASSFGDRGFGTEAFF

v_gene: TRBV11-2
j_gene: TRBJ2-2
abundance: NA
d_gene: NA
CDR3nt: TGTGCCAGCAGGGAAGGATCCAGGGGAACCACCGGGGAGCTGTTTTTT
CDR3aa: CASREGSRGTTGELFF

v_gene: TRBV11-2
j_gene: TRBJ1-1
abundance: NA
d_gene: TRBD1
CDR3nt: TGTGCCAGCAGCTCGACAGGGCCTGGGACTGAAGCTTTCTTT
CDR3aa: CASSSTGPGTEAFF

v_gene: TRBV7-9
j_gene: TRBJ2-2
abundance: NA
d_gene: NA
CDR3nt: TGTGCCAGCAGCTTAGTGGGCCTAAACACCGGGGAGCTGTTTTTT
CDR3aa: CASSLVGLNTGELFF

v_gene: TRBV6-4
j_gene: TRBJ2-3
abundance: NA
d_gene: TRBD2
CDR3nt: TGTGCCAGCAGTGTAGCGGGAGGCACAGATACGCAGTATTTT
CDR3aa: CASSVAGGTDTQYF

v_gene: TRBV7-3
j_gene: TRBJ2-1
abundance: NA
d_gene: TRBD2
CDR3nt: TGTGCCAGCAGCTCGGGACTAGCGGGCTCCTACAATGAGCAGTTCTTC
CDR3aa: CASSSGLAGSYNEQFF

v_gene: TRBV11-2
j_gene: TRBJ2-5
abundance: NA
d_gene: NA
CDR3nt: TGTGCCAGCAGCTTAGCAGGCGGACAAGAGACCCAGTACTTC
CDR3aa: CASSLAGGQETQYF

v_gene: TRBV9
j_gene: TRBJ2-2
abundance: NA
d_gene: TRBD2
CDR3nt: TGTGCCAGCAGCGGGATAGCGGGGGGGCTTGACACCGGGGAGCTGTTTTTT
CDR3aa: CASSGIAGGLDTGELFF

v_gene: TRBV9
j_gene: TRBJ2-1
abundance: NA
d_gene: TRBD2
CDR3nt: TGTGCCAGCAGCGGGCCTTTCGGACTAGCGGCTTACAATGAGCAGTTCTTC
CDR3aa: CASSGPFGLAAYNEQFF

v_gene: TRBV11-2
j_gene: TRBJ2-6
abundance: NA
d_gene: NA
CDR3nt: TGTGCCAGCAGCCACGGTATTCCAGGCCTCTCCGGGGCCAACGTCCTGACTTTC
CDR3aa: CASSHGIPGLSGANVLTF

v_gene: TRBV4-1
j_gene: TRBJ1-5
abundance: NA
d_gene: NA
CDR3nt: TGCGCCAGCAGCCAAGTAGGTGACATCAATCAGCCCCAGCATTTT
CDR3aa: CASSQVGDINQPQHF

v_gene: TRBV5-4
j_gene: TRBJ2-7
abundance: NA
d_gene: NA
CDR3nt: TGTGCCAGCAGCTTGGGACTTTTCTACGAGCAGTACTTC
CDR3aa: CASSLGLFYEQYF

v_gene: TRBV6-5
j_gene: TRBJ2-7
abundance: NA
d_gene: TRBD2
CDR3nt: TGTGCCAGCGGCCCTGGGGGGGGAGGCTACGAGCAGTACTTC
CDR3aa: CASGPGGGGYEQYF

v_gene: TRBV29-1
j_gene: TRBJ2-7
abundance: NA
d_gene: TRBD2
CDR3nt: TGCAGCGGGCGGGCTAGCGGAACCTACGAGCAGTACTTC
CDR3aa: CSGRASGTYEQYF

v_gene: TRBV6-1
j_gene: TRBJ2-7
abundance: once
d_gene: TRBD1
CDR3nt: TGTGCCAGCAGTGAATGGGACAGGGGCTCCTACGAGCAGTACTTC
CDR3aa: CASSEWDRGSYEQYF

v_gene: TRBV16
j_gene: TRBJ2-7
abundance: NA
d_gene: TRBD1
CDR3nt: TGTGCCAGCAGCCAGGGGAGGACAGGGGTAACCTACGAGCAGTACTTC
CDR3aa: CASSQGRTGVTYEQYF

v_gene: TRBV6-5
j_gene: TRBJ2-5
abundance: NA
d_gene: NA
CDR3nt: TGTGCCAGCAGTTACGCAGGGGCGAACCAAGAGACCCAGTACTTC
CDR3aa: CASSYAGANQETQYF

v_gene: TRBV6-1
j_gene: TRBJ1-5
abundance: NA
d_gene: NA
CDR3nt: TGTGCCAGCAGTTTTCGTGGTAGCAATCAGCCCCAGCATTTT
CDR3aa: CASSFRGSNQPQHF

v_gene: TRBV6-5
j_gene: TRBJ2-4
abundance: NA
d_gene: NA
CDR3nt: TGTGCCAGCAGCTACGGAGCCAAAAACATTCAGTACTTC
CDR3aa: CASSYGAKNIQYF

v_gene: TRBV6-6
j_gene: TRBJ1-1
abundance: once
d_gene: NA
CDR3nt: TGTGCCAGCAGTTACCTCGCCAGGAACACTGAAGCTTTCTTT
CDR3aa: CASSYLARNTEAFF

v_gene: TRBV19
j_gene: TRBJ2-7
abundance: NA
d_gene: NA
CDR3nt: TGTGCCAGTAGTATAGATCACTGGAGCTCCTACGAGCAGTACTTC
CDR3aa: CASSIDHWSSYEQYF

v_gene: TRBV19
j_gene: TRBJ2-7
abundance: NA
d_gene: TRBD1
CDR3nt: TGTGCCTCCTCCCCCGGGACAGCATCCTACGAGCAGTACTTC
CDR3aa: CASSPGTASYEQYF

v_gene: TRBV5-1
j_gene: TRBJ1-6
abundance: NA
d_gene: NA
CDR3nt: TGCGCCAGCAGCCCGCAGACAGGAGGGTCACCCCTCCACTTT
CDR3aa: CASSPQTGGSPLHF

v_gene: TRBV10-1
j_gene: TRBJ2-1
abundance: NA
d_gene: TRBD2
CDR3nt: TGCGCCAGCAGTGAGAGGGGACTAGCCTCCGCTGAGCAGTTCTTC
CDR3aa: CASSERGLASAEQFF

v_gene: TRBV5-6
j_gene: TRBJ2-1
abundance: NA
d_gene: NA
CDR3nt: TGTGCCAGCAGCTTATACGGTATTAATGAGCAGTTCTTC
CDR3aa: CASSLYGINEQFF

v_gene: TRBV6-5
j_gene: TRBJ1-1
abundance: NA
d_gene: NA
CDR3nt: TGTGCCAGCAGTTACATATTGAACACTGAAGCTTTCTTT
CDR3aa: CASSYILNTEAFF

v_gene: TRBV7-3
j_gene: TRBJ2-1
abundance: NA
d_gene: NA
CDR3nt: TGTGCCAGCAGCTTAGGGACTGAGCAGTTCTTC
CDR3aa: CASSLGTEQFF

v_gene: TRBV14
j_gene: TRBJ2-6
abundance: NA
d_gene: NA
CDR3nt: TGTGCCAGCAGCTCGGGTGCATCTGGGGCCAACGTCCTGACTTTC
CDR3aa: CASSSGASGANVLTF

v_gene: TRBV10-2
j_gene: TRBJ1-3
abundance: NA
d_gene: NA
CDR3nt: TGCGCCAGCAGTGAGTCGCTCACACTCCCTGGAAACACCATATATTTT
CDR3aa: CASSESLTLPGNTIYF

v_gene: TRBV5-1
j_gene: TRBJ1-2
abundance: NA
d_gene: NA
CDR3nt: TGCGCCAGCAGCTTGGCGGTCGGTGCACAGGAAGCCTATGGCTACACCTTC
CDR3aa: CASSLAVGAQEAYGYTF

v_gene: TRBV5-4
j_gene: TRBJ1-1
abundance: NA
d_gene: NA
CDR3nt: TGTGCCACCGAGGATGGTTCCACTGAAGCTTTCTTT
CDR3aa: CATEDGSTEAFF

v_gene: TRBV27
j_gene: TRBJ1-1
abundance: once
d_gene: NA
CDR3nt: TGTGCCAGCAGTTTAGATGCGGACGGGAACACTGAAGCTTTCTTT
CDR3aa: CASSLDADGNTEAFF

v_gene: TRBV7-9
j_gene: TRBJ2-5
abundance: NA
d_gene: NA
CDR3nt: TGTGCCAGCAGCCGGGGCCTGGAGGAGACCCAGTACTTC
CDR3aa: CASSRGLEETQYF

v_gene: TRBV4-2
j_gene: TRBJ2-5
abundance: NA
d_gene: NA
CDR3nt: TGTGCCAGCAGCCAAGCACCCGGGAGCGGAGAGACCCAGTACTTC
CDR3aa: CASSQAPGSGETQYF